This T cell receptor beta chain was documented in a study of graft-versus-host responses after intestinal transplantation. About the study: The transplants performed in recipients were multivisceral, liver-intestinal, or isolated intestinal. Induction with anti-thymocyte globulin, then tacrolimus and steroids for approximately three years, was given to all recipients. General study points: Recipient marrow contained GvH clones, some of which appeared first in ileum or blood. Some patients had graft-donor T cell macrochimerism, and their allografts showed high graft-versus-host to host-versus-graft clonal ratios.

A word on this clone: Its antigen is still unknown.

The V and J ends lost 5 bases and 4 bases, in that order; junction bases with no gene match: 12. The germline gives CDR1 MNHEY, CDR2 SMNVEV (reference sequence). The CDR3 consists of 17 residues. The assay was immunoSEQ multiplex PCR, and TCRdb's table has in-frame clones only and misses some. The repertoire holds about 21,000 clones, roughly 87% seen once, with 4.5% to 5.5% in the top ten. The sequenced sample was PBMCs, obtained about 69 days after intestinal transplantation. The genes are TRBV27 and TRBJ1-4; 8 bases match TRBD1. The sequence was collected from a human patient who received an intestinal transplant, so some T cells may come from the graft donor. CDR3 region: CASSRLTGEYGNEKLFF. CDR3 nucleotide sequence: TGTGCCAGCAGTCGTTTGACAGGGGAGTATGGTAATGAAAAACTGTTTTTT.